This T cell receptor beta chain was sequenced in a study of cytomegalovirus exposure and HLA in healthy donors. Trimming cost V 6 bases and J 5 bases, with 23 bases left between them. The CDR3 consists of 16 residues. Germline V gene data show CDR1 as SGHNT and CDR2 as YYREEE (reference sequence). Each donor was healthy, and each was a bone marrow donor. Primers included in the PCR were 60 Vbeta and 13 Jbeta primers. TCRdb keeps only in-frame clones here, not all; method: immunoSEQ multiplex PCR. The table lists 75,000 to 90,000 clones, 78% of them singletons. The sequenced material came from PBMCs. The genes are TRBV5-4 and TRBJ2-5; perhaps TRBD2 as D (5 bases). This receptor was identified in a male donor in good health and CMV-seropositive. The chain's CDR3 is CASTPQRGYTRETQYF. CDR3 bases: TGTGCCAGCACCCCGCAACGGGGTTATACTCGCGAGACCCAGTACTTC.